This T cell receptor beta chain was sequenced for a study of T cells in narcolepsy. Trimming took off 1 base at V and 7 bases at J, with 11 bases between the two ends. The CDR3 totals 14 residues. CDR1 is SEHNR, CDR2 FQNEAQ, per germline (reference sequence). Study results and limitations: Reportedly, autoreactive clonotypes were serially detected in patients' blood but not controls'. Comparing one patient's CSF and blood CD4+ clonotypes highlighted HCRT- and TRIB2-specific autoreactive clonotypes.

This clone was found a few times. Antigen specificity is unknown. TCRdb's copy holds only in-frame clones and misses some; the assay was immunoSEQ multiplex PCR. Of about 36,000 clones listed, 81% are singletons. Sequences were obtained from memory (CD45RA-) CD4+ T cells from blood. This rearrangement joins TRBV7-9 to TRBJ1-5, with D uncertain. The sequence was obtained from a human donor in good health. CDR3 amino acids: CASSLDHDPQPQHF. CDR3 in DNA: TGTGCCAGCAGCTTAGACCATGACCCCCAGCCCCAGCATTTT.